Following are 9 T cell receptor beta chains from one sample sequenced in a study of T cell clusters in autoimmune cytopenias. One tube held mixed TRB-A and TRB-B primer pools for touch-down PCR. No DNA is given; TCRdb re-called the multiplex PCR reads and lists each CDR3 protein once. The sample shows under 3,500 distinct CDR3 sequences, and roughly 3.5% sits with its ten largest clones. Each sample's input was 250 ng genomic DNA, approximately 37,500 genome equivalents. The sequenced material came from peripheral blood. The receptors come from a human donor with an autoimmune cytopenia or autoimmune hepatitis (not recorded which).

This clonotype is labeled medium-sized based on frequency. This chain uses TRBV11-2 with TRBJ2-7; the TRBD1 assignment by TCRdb is unverifiable without DNA. Germline V gene data show CDR1 as SGHAT and CDR2 as FQNNGV. CDR3 length: 16 residues. The CDR3 here is CASSLGPQGVRSEQYF.

This clonotype shows up as medium-sized by frequency. CDR3 sequence reads: CAWSGKRNTEAFF. V and J are TRBV30 and TRBJ1-1. Germline assignment: CDR1 GTSNPN and CDR2 SVGIG (reference sequence). The CDR3 totals 13 residues.

According to its frequency, this clonotype is medium-sized. V and J are TRBV27 and TRBJ2-3; the D call from TCRdb, TRBD1, cannot be confirmed without DNA. The CDR3 loop spans 16 amino acids. Germline CDR1 and CDR2: MNHEY and SMNVEV (reference sequence). This CDR3 reads CASRRTVQVSTDTQYF.

Judged by frequency, this clonotype is medium-sized. V is TRBV5-6 and J is TRBJ2-3; TCRdb names TRBD2, which stays unverified in the absence of DNA. The CDR3 has 16 amino acids. Germline CDR1 reads SGHDT; CDR2 reads YYEEEE. Here the CDR3 reads CASSLITGGVTDTQYF.

This clonotype is deemed medium-sized by its frequency. V gene TRBV7-3 combines with J gene TRBJ2-7; TCRdb outputs TRBD1, but without DNA this stays unchecked. Germline CDR1 is SGHTA and CDR2 is FQGTGA. This CDR3 has 13 amino acids. This CDR3 is CASSRGTVYEQYF.

This clonotype is identified as medium-sized (0.01 to 0.1%) from frequency. This chain joins TRBV7-2 and TRBJ2-3; with no DNA, the TCRdb D assignment of TRBD2 cannot be verified. This CDR3 has 16 residues. Looked up from germline, CDR1 is SGHTA and CDR2 is FQGNSA. The chain's CDR3 is CASSLIAGVVVDTQYF. Using reference TRBV7-2 and TRBJ2-3 for the parts outside the CDR3, the full variable domain is GAGVSQSPSNKVTEKGKDVELRCDPISGHTALYWYRQSLGQGLEFLIYFQGNSAPDKSGLPSDRFSAERTGGSVSTLTIQRTQQEDSAVYLCASSLIAGVVVDTQYFGPGTRLTVL.

By frequency, this clonotype is medium-sized. The chain uses TRBV20-1 and TRBJ2-3; there is no DNA to check the TCRdb D call of TRBD2. The CDR3 spans 15 residues. The germline V gene has CDR1 DFQATT and CDR2 SNEGSKA (reference sequence). CDR3 loop: CSASFTGLRTDTQYF.

In terms of frequency, this clonotype is medium-sized (0.01 to 0.1%). This chain connects TRBV29-1 to TRBJ2-1; TCRdb's D call of TRBD2 is untestable without DNA. The CDR3 runs 15 residues. CDR1 SQVTM and CDR2 ANQGSEA come from the germline V gene. This chain's CDR3 is CSVEGLAGVYNEQFF.

By frequency, this clonotype is medium-sized. V usage is TRBV27 and J usage is TRBJ1-5. CDR1 is MNHEY, CDR2 SMNVEV, per germline (reference sequence). The CDR3 has 13 residues. CDR3 amino acids: CAAAGRGNQPQHF.